This T cell receptor (beta chain) was documented in a study of shared clonotypes between healthy human individuals. The repertoire was sequenced with immunoSEQ multiplex PCR; TCRdb's copy has only in-frame clones and lacks some. The repertoire holds roughly 2 million clones, just under 95% seen once, with about 1.1% in the top ten. Trimming took off 2 bases at V and 4 bases at J, with 15 bases between the two ends. CDR3 length equals 15 residues. The germline V gene has CDR1 MDHEN and CDR2 SYDVKM. Naive CD8 cells were CD45RO-negative, positively selected for CCR7, excluding terminally differentiated effector memory CD45RA+ cells.

V is TRBV28 and J is TRBJ2-7; D is unclear. Sequencing was done on a sample of naive CD8+ T cells sorted from blood. This receptor was taken from a man in his late teens or twenties in good health. The CDR3 DNA follows: TGTGCCAGCAGTTTACCTGACACTCTACATTACGAGCAGTACTTC. It encodes CASSLPDTLHYEQYF.